A selection of T cell receptor beta chains follows, all from one sample in a study of blood T cell repertoires in COVID-19. The protocol was immunoSEQ multiplex PCR, while the TCRdb copy is restricted to in-frame clones and leaves out a portion. Of approximately 200,000 clones in the sample, roughly 83% were seen once. Material: peripheral blood. These receptors all come from a woman in her fifties or sixties with acute or convalescent COVID-19. The CDR3 runs from the conserved cysteine through the conserved F or W. A D gene is named only where the DNA matches it firmly. Only some rows state a clone size, as once, few, many or a class for expanded clones.

d_call clone_size j_call v_call cdr3_aa cdr3_nt
TRBD1 NA TRBJ1-3 TRBV4-2 CASSPGGQFSGNTIYF TGTGCCAGCAGCCCAGGGGGACAGTTCTCTGGAAACACCATATATTTT
TRBD2 NA TRBJ2-5 TRBV4-3 CASSQEFATSGGHLFLETQYF TGCGCCAGCAGCCAAGAGTTTGCGACTAGCGGGGGCCACTTGTTCTTGGAGACCCAGTACTTC
NA NA TRBJ2-7 TRBV29-1 CSVEPTGDEQYF TGCAGCGTTGAACCGACCGGGGACGAGCAGTACTTC
NA NA TRBJ2-7 TRBV3-1/TRBV3-2 CASSLRQGRVYEQYF TGTGCCAGCAGCCTCCGACAGGGGAGGGTCTACGAGCAGTACTTC
NA NA TRBJ2-5 TRBV11-3 CASSEGLGGTQYF TGTGCCAGCAGCGAAGGGCTCGGGGGGACCCAGTACTTC
NA NA TRBJ1-6 TRBV11-1 CASSLEGVSPLHF TGTGCCAGCAGCTTAGAGGGGGTCTCACCCCTCCACTTT
TRBD1 few TRBJ1-2 TRBV6-2/TRBV6-3 CASSLRTGGHYGYTF TGTGCCAGCAGTCTCCGGACAGGGGGACACTATGGCTACACCTTC
NA few TRBJ1-1 TRBV15 CATRAKTQYTEAFF TGTGCCACCAGGGCGAAGACTCAGTACACTGAAGCTTTCTTT
TRBD2 few TRBJ2-5 TRBV6-1 CASSEAAGGPETQYF TGTGCCAGCAGTGAAGCAGCGGGAGGGCCAGAGACCCAGTACTTC
NA once TRBJ2-1 TRBV2 CASTLEGRRFYNEQFF TGTGCCAGCACGTTGGAGGGCAGGCGGTTTTACAATGAGCAGTTCTTC
NA NA TRBJ1-6 TRBV6-6 CASSYKLTDQFTLHF TGTGCCAGCAGTTATAAACTCACAGACCAATTCACCCTCCACTTT
TRBD1 NA TRBJ2-1 TRBV4-2 CASEGQHNEQFF TGTGCCAGCGAGGGACAGCACAATGAGCAGTTCTTC
TRBD1 NA TRBJ2-7 TRBV2 CASSGGQGGEQYF TGTGCCAGCAGTGGGGGACAGGGGGGCGAGCAGTACTTC
NA few TRBJ1-3 TRBV11-3 CASSGGSGNTIYF TGTGCCAGCAGCGGGGGGTCTGGAAACACCATATATTTT
NA NA TRBJ1-5 TRBV11-2 CASSQRDQPQHF TGTGCCAGCAGCCAACGGGATCAGCCCCAGCATTTT
NA NA TRBJ2-3 TRBV7-9 CASSSDRRPTDTQYF TGTGCCAGCAGCTCCGACAGGAGGCCCACAGATACGCAGTATTTT
NA NA TRBJ2-2 TRBV29-1 CSGRTASNTGELFF TGCAGCGGAAGGACAGCCTCGAACACCGGGGAGCTGTTTTTT
NA once TRBJ1-2 TRBV28 CASTYQFGVGNYGYTF TGTGCCAGCACTTACCAGTTCGGGGTGGGTAACTATGGCTACACCTTC
NA NA TRBJ1-4 TRBV6-5 CASSRIGAFNEKLFF TGTGCCAGCAGCCGCATTGGGGCCTTTAATGAAAAACTGTTTTTT
TRBD1 NA TRBJ1-2 TRBV28 CASSLMGQWPYGYTF TGTGCCAGCAGTTTGATGGGACAGTGGCCCTATGGCTACACCTTC
NA NA TRBJ2-5 TRBV3-1/TRBV3-2 CASSPTPTSTPNETQYF TGTGCCAGCAGCCCCACCCCTACTAGCACCCCAAATGAGACCCAGTACTTC
TRBD1 NA TRBJ1-2 TRBV13 CASSPGTGLPGYTF TGTGCCAGCAGCCCAGGGACAGGGCTCCCTGGCTACACCTTC
NA NA TRBJ2-3 TRBV7-3 CASSLTSGSTDTQYF TGTGCCAGCAGCTTAACTAGCGGTTCCACAGATACGCAGTATTTT
NA few TRBJ2-7 TRBV3-1/TRBV3-2 CASSPLGGYEQYF TGTGCCAGCAGCCCTCTTGGGGGGTACGAGCAGTACTTC
TRBD2 NA TRBJ2-1 TRBV19 CASSMDSGFSYNEQFF TGTGCCAGTAGTATGGATAGCGGGTTCTCCTACAATGAGCAGTTCTTC
TRBD1 NA TRBJ2-5 TRBV2 CAIGSWWRGTGEKTQYF TGTGCCATCGGGTCCTGGTGGCGCGGGACAGGGGAAAAGACCCAGTACTTC
TRBD2 NA TRBJ2-2 TRBV6-5 CASKPSGNTGELFF TGTGCCAGCAAACCTAGCGGGAACACCGGGGAGCTGTTTTTT
TRBD2 once TRBJ2-2 TRBV7-7 CASSILPGLAFGELFF TGTGCTAGCAGCATACTCCCGGGACTAGCTTTCGGGGAGCTGTTTTTT
NA NA TRBJ2-6 TRBV11-2 CASSPSFSGANVLTF TGTGCCAGCAGCCCTTCGTTCTCTGGGGCCAACGTCCTGACTTTC
NA NA TRBJ1-1 TRBV7-8 CASSPVPLRAFF TGTGCCAGCAGCCCCGTTCCTCTGAGAGCTTTCTTT
TRBD1 NA TRBJ1-4 TRBV6-6 CASSPAGQGYEKLFF TGTGCCAGCAGTCCCGCCGGACAGGGATACGAAAAACTGTTTTTT
NA NA TRBJ1-1 TRBV7-2 CASSLMGPNTEAFF TGTGCCAGCAGCCTCATGGGGCCGAACACTGAAGCTTTCTTT
NA NA TRBJ1-5 TRBV19 CASSSFQGYQPQHF TGTGCCAGTAGTTCCTTCCAGGGATATCAGCCCCAGCATTTT
NA NA TRBJ2-3 TRBV24-1 CATSEPTLQGTDTQYF TGTGCCACCAGTGAACCTACACTACAGGGAACAGATACGCAGTATTTT
NA NA TRBJ2-5 TRBV21-1 CASSDRQGAWETQYF TGTGCCAGCAGCGACCGACAGGGGGCGTGGGAGACCCAGTACTTC
NA NA TRBJ1-2 TRBV4-3 CASSHALRTLEYGYTF TGCGCCAGCAGCCACGCCCTGAGGACTTTGGAGTATGGCTACACCTTC
TRBD1 NA TRBJ1-3 TRBV6-6 CASSYGTVSGNTIYF TGTGCCAGCAGTTACGGGACAGTCTCTGGAAACACCATATATTTT
NA few TRBJ1-2 TRBV28 CASAPPAGDGYTF TGTGCCAGCGCCCCCCCAGCCGGGGATGGCTACACCTTC
NA NA TRBJ1-2 TRBV5-1 CASSLGTTSGYGYTF TGCGCCAGCAGCCTGGGGACGACGTCGGGGTATGGCTACACCTTC
NA NA TRBJ1-5 TRBV28 CASTSRPGGNQPQHF TGTGCCAGCACGAGTCGGCCCGGGGGCAATCAGCCCCAGCATTTT
TRBD2 NA TRBJ2-2 TRBV6-1 CASSEGRGGANTGELFF TGTGCCAGCAGTGAAGGTCGGGGGGGGGCGAACACCGGGGAGCTGTTTTTT
NA NA TRBJ1-5 TRBV28 CASSPYGLTQPQHF TGTGCCAGCAGCCCTTATGGACTTACACAGCCCCAGCATTTT